This T cell receptor (beta chain) stems from a study of blood T cell repertoires in COVID-19. In the study's own analysis: Researchers report that nucleated cell counts were estimated from reference gene primer amplification. Repertoires were generated with immunoSEQ multiplex PCR, while TCRdb's copy carries only in-frame clones and drops some. V and J calls plus clone size are reproduced from that table; the DNA served to infer D and trimming. The table records about 400,000 clones, around nine tenths of them present only once. V was pared by 0 bases and J by 7 bases, with 12 bases between. The V gene's germline CDR1 is LGHNA and CDR2 YSLEER. This CDR3 region has 14 residues. Which cohort a participant joined came from the clinical history participants gave.

The source of this sequence is a woman aged 45 to 65 who had recovered from COVID-19. This sequence joins TRBV4-3 and TRBJ1-2; tentative D call: TRBD1 (6 bases). The sequencing sample was made of PBMCs or T cells enriched from blood (not recorded which). The CDR3 sequence: CASSQEVGAGGYTF. The CDR3 DNA sequence: TGCGCCAGCAGCCAAGAAGTGGGGGCGGGTGGCTACACCTTC.